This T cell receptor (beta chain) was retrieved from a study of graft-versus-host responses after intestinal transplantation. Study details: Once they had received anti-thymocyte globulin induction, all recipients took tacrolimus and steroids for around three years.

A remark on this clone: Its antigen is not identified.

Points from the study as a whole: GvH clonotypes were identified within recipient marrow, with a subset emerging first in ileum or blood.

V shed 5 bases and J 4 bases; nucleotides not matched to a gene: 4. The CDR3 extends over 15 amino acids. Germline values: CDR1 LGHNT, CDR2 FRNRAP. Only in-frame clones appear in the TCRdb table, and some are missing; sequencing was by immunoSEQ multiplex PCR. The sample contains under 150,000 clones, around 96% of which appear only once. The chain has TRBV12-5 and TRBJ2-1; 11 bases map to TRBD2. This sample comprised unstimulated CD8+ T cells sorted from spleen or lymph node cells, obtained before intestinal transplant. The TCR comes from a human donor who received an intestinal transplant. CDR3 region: CASGVTSGSYNEQFF. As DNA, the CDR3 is TGTGCTAGTGGTGTTACTAGCGGGAGTTACAATGAGCAGTTCTTC. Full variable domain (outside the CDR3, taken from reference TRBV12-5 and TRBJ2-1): DARVTQTPRHKVTEMGQEVTMRCQPILGHNTVFWYRQTMMQGLELLAYFRNRAPLDDSGMPKDRFSAEMPDATLATLKIQPSEPRDSAVYFCASGVTSGSYNEQFFGPGTRLTVL.